There are a few counts of the clone carrying this T cell receptor beta chain. Its antigen is unidentified. Only patients with CD8+CD57+ cell expansion on flow cytometry were chosen for sequencing. All patients had severe acquired aplastic anemia. This CDR3 spans 11 amino acids. Trimming left V 6 bases short and J 10 bases short, with 12 bases between. Genomic DNA, serving as template, underwent TCR beta VDJ and CDR3 profiling. From the reads, TCRdb called clonotypes with MiXCR, one entry per CDR3 protein. This table has under 350,000 distinct CDR3 sequences, 45% to 65% appearing once. The data stem from a study of CD8+CD57+ T cells in acquired aplastic anemia. Study as a whole: Mean DNA quantity obtained from sorted CD4+ and CD8+ cells was 2.5 to 4 ug. Whole-study results and caveats: A set of twenty-nine CD8+ CDR3 sequences was shared between patients and controls, and these sequences appeared highly expressed in patients.

The V gene is TRBV12-3 or TRBV12-4, the J gene TRBJ1-1; D perhaps matches TRBD1 (5 bases). The sequence derives from a human donor with aplastic anemia. The material sequenced was sorted CD4+, CD8+, or CD8+CD57+ T cells (not recorded which) from PBMCs. CDR3 region: CASRARDAAFF. As DNA, the CDR3 is TGTGCCAGCAGGGCCAGGGATGCAGCTTTCTTT.